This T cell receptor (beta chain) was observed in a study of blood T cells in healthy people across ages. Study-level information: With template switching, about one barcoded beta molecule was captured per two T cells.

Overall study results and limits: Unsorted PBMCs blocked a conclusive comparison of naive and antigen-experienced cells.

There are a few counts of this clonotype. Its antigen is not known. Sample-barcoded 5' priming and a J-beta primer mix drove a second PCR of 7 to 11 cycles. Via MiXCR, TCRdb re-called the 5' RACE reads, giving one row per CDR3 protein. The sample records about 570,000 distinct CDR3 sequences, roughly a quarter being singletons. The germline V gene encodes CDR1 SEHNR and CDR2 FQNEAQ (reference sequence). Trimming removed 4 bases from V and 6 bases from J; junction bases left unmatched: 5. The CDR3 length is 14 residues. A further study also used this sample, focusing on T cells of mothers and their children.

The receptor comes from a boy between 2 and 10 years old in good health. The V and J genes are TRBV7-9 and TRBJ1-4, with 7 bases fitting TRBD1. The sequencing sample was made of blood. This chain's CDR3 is CASSSRQGDEKLFF. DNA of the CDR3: TGTGCCAGCAGCTCAAGACAGGGTGATGAAAAACTGTTTTTT.